The 32 T cell receptor beta chains given below trace back to one sample, sequenced in a study of cytotoxic CD8 clonotypes in ibrutinib-treated CLL. The data were produced by immunoSEQ multiplex PCR, yet TCRdb's version contains in-frame clones alone and is incomplete. The sample includes some 130,000 clones, roughly 85% seen only once; the top ten take roughly 2%. Sequencing used PBMCs, obtained after 24 months of ibrutinib treatment. These TCRs come from a human donor with chronic lymphocytic leukemia.

The chain carries TRBV7-2 and TRBJ1-5; 7 bases match TRBD1. The CDR3 runs 16 residues. Germline V lookup: CDR1 SGHTA, CDR2 FQGNSA. J was trimmed by 7 bases and V by 2 bases; bases with no gene match: 11. CDR3 region: CASSLTAQGFFQPQHF. As DNA, the CDR3 is TGTGCCAGCAGCTTAACGGCACAGGGGTTCTTCCAGCCCCAGCATTTT.

V gene TRBV30 combines with J gene TRBJ2-5; no firm D call. Germline V gene lookup returns CDR1 GTSNPN and CDR2 SVGIG (reference sequence). The CDR3 runs to 12 residues. The CDR3 here is CSWSPAVETQYF. The DNA of the CDR3 is TGTAGCTGGAGTCCGGCCGTAGAGACCCAGTACTTC. Full variable domain (missing parts from reference TRBV30 and TRBJ2-5): SQTIHQWPATLVQPVGSPLSLECTVEGTSNPNLYWYRQAAGRGLQLLFYSVGIGQISSEVPQNLSASRPQDRQFILSSKKLLLSDSGFYLCSWSPAVETQYFGPGTRLLVL.

The chain carries TRBV18 and TRBJ2-5, with D perhaps matching TRBD2 (6 bases). CDR1 is KGHSH, CDR2 LQKENI, per germline. The CDR3 spans 13 residues. Trimming stripped 1 base from V and 5 bases from J, with 8 bases between. The CDR3 region is CASSPRTTETQYF. For the CDR3, the DNA is TGTGCCAGCTCACCACGGACTACGGAGACCCAGTACTTC. The full variable domain, in which reference TRBV18 and TRBJ2-5 provide the parts outside the CDR3, is NAGVMQNPRHLVRRRGQEARLRCSPMKGHSHVYWYRQLPEEGLKFMVYLQKENIIDESGMPKERFSAEFPKEGPSILRIQQVVRGDSAAYFCASSPRTTETQYFGPGTRLLVL.

The J gene is TRBJ1-4, the V gene TRBV2; no firm D call. V lost 6 bases and J 0 bases, leaving 14 bases between the germline ends. Germline-derived CDR1 and CDR2 are SNHLY and FYNNEI. The length of the CDR3 is 16 residues. The CDR3 DNA sequence: TGTGCCAGCAGGCTCAAGGAGAGTGCAACTAATGAAAAACTGTTTTTT. Its protein product is CASRLKESATNEKLFF.

This rearrangement joins TRBV27 to TRBJ2-3; no reliable D call. Trimming took off 3 bases at V and 5 bases at J, with 21 bases between the two ends. The CDR3 is 17 amino acids. In germline, CDR1 is MNHEY, CDR2 SMNVEV (reference sequence). CDR3 bases: TGTGCCAGCAGTTTTCTAAGAGGAGCCAACCGCGGAGATACGCAGTATTTT. Its translation: CASSFLRGANRGDTQYF.

The J gene is TRBJ2-3, the V gene TRBV4-3, with 10 bases aligning to TRBD2. Germline lookup yields CDR1 LGHNA and CDR2 YSLEER. There are 18 residues in the CDR3. The J segment lost 1 base and the V segment lost 6 bases, leaving 13 bases of the junction unmatched. CDR3 coding DNA: TGCGCCAGCAGAGCCGCCAGCGGGAGGGGTATTCGCACAGATACGCAGTATTTT. It translates to CASRAASGRGIRTDTQYF.

The J gene is TRBJ1-5, the V gene TRBV28; no firm D call. V dropped 5 bases and J dropped 7 bases, with 18 bases sitting between them. Per germline, CDR1 MDHEN and CDR2 SYDVKM. The CDR3 covers 15 residues. The CDR3 DNA sequence: TGTGCCAGCAGTCAAACAGCGGTCCCCAGGCAGCCCCAGCATTTT. It codes for CASSQTAVPRQPQHF.

This chain uses TRBV28 with TRBJ1-2, with 9 bases fitting TRBD1. This CDR3 region has 14 residues. CDR1 and CDR2 (germline): MDHEN, SYDVKM. V lost 4 bases to trimming and J lost 8 bases; unmatched junction nucleotides: 8. The CDR3 spells CASSSGQGGMGYTF. Written as DNA, the CDR3 is TGTGCCAGCAGTTCGGGACAGGGTGGAATGGGCTACACCTTC.

The chain uses TRBV28 and TRBJ1-2; D not resolved. This CDR3 region has 9 residues. V dropped 8 bases and J dropped 5 bases, with 3 bases sitting between them. Per germline, CDR1 MDHEN and CDR2 SYDVKM. This CDR3 is CASPYGYTF. The CDR3 region has the DNA TGTGCCAGCCCTTATGGCTACACCTTC.

This chain uses TRBV5-3 with TRBJ2-3; a weak D match, TRBD2 (6 bases). TRBV5-3 is an ORF for which the function is uncertain. The germline V and J ends were trimmed by 4 bases and 2 bases, with 20 bases remaining between them. The CDR3 loop spans 17 amino acids. The CDR3 nucleotides are TGTGCCAGAAGCGCACTTGGGCGGGGACTGTTCACAGATACGCAGTATTTT. Protein sequence: CARSALGRGLFTDTQYF.

This chain joins TRBV7-9 and TRBJ2-1; 11 bases are shared with TRBD1. The germline gives CDR1 SEHNR, CDR2 FQNEAQ (reference sequence). The V segment lost 5 bases and the J segment 8 bases; nucleotides outside the gene matches: 8. CDR3 size: 15 residues. This chain's CDR3 is CASSERTGGEDEQFF. CDR3 sequence (DNA): TGTGCCAGCAGCGAAAGGACAGGGGGCGAGGATGAGCAGTTCTTC.

The chain carries TRBV6-1 and TRBJ2-1; the D call may be TRBD1 or TRBD2 (5 bases each). Trimming took off 3 bases at V and 8 bases at J, with 20 bases between the two ends. Germline V CDR1 and CDR2: MNHNS, SASEGT. CDR3 length: 16 amino acids. Here the CDR3 reads CASSDTGDGLADEQFF. The DNA of the CDR3 is TGTGCCAGCAGTGACACCGGGGACGGACTCGCGGATGAGCAGTTCTTC.

This clone has just a few counts. The chain links TRBV5-4 to TRBJ1-2, with 7 bases identical to TRBD1. J was trimmed by 8 bases and V by 5 bases; bases with no gene match: 9. The CDR3 spans 13 residues. Germline-derived CDR1 and CDR2 are SGHNT and YYREEE (reference sequence). The CDR3 nucleotides read TGTGCCAGCAGTTTTGGACAGGAGCAAGGCTACACCTTC. Residues: CASSFGQEQGYTF.

This clone showed up just once. V usage is TRBV5-4 and J usage is TRBJ1-1; perhaps TRBD1 as D (5 bases). CDR3 length: 15 amino acids. Per the germline V gene, CDR1 is SGHNT and CDR2 is YYREEE (reference sequence). V was pared by 2 bases and J by 1 base, with 12 bases between. The CDR3 spells CASSLWAGQNTEAFF. For the CDR3, the DNA is TGTGCCAGCAGCTTATGGGCAGGGCAGAACACTGAAGCTTTCTTT.

The chain joins TRBV28 to TRBJ2-7; TRBD1 aligns across 7 bases. CDR1 and CDR2 from the germline V gene are MDHEN and SYDVKM. This CDR3 has 15 residues. Trimming at V came to 2 bases and at J to 0 bases, leaving 4 bases not matched to a gene. CDR3 coding DNA: TGTGCCAGCAGTTTAGAGGGGGCGCCCTCCTACGAGCAGTACTTC. It translates to CASSLEGAPSYEQYF.

This rearrangement joins TRBV13 to TRBJ2-7, with a possible D match to TRBD2 (5 bases). Germline V gene data show CDR1 as PRHDT and CDR2 as FYEKMQ (reference sequence). The CDR3 extends over 14 amino acids. V was cut by 3 bases and J by 4 bases, with 13 bases left in between. CDR3 in amino acids: CASSFRDIRYEQYF. Written as DNA, the CDR3 is TGTGCCAGCAGCTTTCGGGATATCAGATACGAGCAGTACTTC.

The rearrangement joins TRBV29-1 to TRBJ1-1; TRBD1 matches 10 bases. The CDR3 loop spans 15 amino acids. Germline V gives CDR1 SQVTM, CDR2 ANQGSEA. J was trimmed by 0 bases and V by 6 bases; bases with no gene match: 7. CDR3 nucleotides: TGCAGCGTGGCCGGGGGACAGGGGCTGAACACTGAAGCTTTCTTT. This encodes CSVAGGQGLNTEAFF.

The chain combines TRBV7-3 with TRBJ1-1; no firm D call. The germline V and J ends were trimmed by 4 bases and 6 bases, with 12 bases remaining between them. The CDR3 has 13 residues. Germline loops: CDR1 SGHTA, CDR2 FQGTGA. This chain's CDR3 is CASSWGVGSEAFF. The DNA for the CDR3 is TGTGCCAGCAGCTGGGGAGTTGGATCTGAAGCTTTCTTT.

The rearrangement joins TRBV5-1 to TRBJ2-7; weak D call: TRBD1 (5 bases). Germline assignment: CDR1 SGHRS and CDR2 YFSETQ. Trimming removed 4 bases at V and 2 bases at J, with 13 bases between. CDR3 length equals 14 residues. CDR3 in amino acids: CASSAFQGTYEQYF. CDR3 bases: TGCGCCAGCAGCGCCTTTCAGGGTACCTACGAGCAGTACTTC. The full variable domain, rest sourced from reference TRBV5-1 and TRBJ2-7, is KAGVTQTPRYLIKTRGQQVTLSCSPISGHRSVSWYQQTPGQGLQFLFEYFSETQRNKGNFPGRFSGRQFSNSRSEMNVSTLELGDSALYLCASSAFQGTYEQYFGPGTRLTVT.

The chain has TRBV5-1 and TRBJ2-7, with D perhaps matching TRBD1 or TRBD2 (5 bases each). CDR3 length equals 14 residues. CDR1 is SGHRS and CDR2 is YFSETQ in the germline V gene. V dropped 4 bases and J dropped 2 bases, with 13 bases sitting between them. The CDR3 here is CASSPRGRTYEQYF. CDR3 nucleotides: TGCGCCAGCAGCCCGAGGGGCAGAACCTACGAGCAGTACTTC.

The gene calls are TRBV27 and TRBJ1-2, with D possibly matching TRBD1 (6 bases). In germline, CDR1 is MNHEY, CDR2 SMNVEV (reference sequence). Trimming pared 2 bases from V and 4 bases from J, leaving 8 bases between. This CDR3 spans 13 amino acids. Written as DNA, the CDR3 is TGTGCCAGCAGTTTACAGGGGTCCTATGGCTACACCTTC. Protein sequence: CASSLQGSYGYTF.

CDR3 sequence: CASSLGGVIGYTF. As DNA, the CDR3 is TGTGCCAGCAGCTTGGGCGGGGTAATTGGCTACACCTTC. The chain has TRBV5-6 and TRBJ1-2, with D unclear. The CDR3 extends over 13 amino acids. The germline gives CDR1 SGHDT, CDR2 YYEEEE. The V and J ends lost 0 bases and 7 bases respectively, with 10 bases between them.

The chain employs TRBV28 and TRBJ2-1, with a weak D call TRBD2 (5 bases). Trimming cost V 7 bases and J 3 bases, with 13 bases left between them. Germline V gives CDR1 MDHEN, CDR2 SYDVKM. CDR3 length: 14 residues. The CDR3 sequence is CASKGVDYYNEQFF. CDR3 DNA sequence: TGTGCCAGCAAGGGAGTAGACTACTACAATGAGCAGTTCTTC.

The chain uses TRBV5-1 and TRBJ2-2; no definite D call. CDR1 is SGHRS and CDR2 is YFSETQ in the germline V gene. V lost 2 bases to trimming and J lost 0 bases, with 8 bases between them. The CDR3 loop spans 15 amino acids. This CDR3 reads CASSLTESNTGELFF. The CDR3 nucleotides read TGCGCCAGCAGCTTAACGGAGTCGAACACCGGGGAGCTGTTTTTT.

The V and J genes are TRBV13 and TRBJ1-2, with 10 bases lining up with TRBD1. After removal of 4 bases from V and 3 bases from J, the junction contained 5 bases not matched to a gene. Germline values: CDR1 PRHDT, CDR2 FYEKMQ (reference sequence). This CDR3 contains 15 residues. CDR3 loop: CASSYPGTGDYGYTF. DNA for the CDR3: TGTGCCAGCAGCTACCCCGGGACAGGGGACTATGGCTACACCTTC.

This clone was seen a few times. This rearrangement joins TRBV30 to TRBJ1-2; TRBD1 matches 8 bases. There are 13 residues in the CDR3. V trimming: 4 bases; J trimming: 4 bases; junction bases outside the gene matches: 5. CDR1 is GTSNPN, CDR2 SVGIG, per germline (reference sequence). CDR3 sequence (DNA): TGTGCCTGGACCTTGACAGGGGCCTATGGCTACACCTTC. This gives the protein CAWTLTGAYGYTF.

This rearrangement joins TRBV5-5 to TRBJ2-5; 7 bases line up with TRBD2. The CDR3 extends over 15 amino acids. CDR1 is SGHKS and CDR2 is YYEKEE in the germline V gene (reference sequence). V was clipped by 7 bases and J by 2 bases; unmatched bases: 11. The CDR3 is CASGYETSWQETQYF. In DNA form, the CDR3 reads TGTGCCAGCGGTTATGAGACTAGCTGGCAAGAGACCCAGTACTTC.

This clone was detected a few times. The chain joins TRBV7-3 to TRBJ1-5; TRBD1 might be the D (5 bases). The CDR3 spans 14 residues. From germline, CDR1 is SGHTA and CDR2 FQGTGA. Trimming pared 5 bases from V and 7 bases from J, leaving 15 bases between. CDR3: CASSGGSSGQPQHF. The CDR3 nucleotides are TGTGCCAGCAGCGGGGGTAGTAGCGGCCAGCCCCAGCATTTT. The variable domain in full, with the rest retrieved from reference TRBV7-3 and TRBJ1-5, is GAGVSQTPSNKVTEKGKYVELRCDPISGHTALYWYRQSLGQGPEFLIYFQGTGAADDSGLPNDRFFAVRPEGSVSTLKIQRTERGDSAVYLCASSGGSSGQPQHFGDGTRLSIL.

This clone was seen a single time. The rearrangement joins TRBV5-1 to TRBJ2-7; either TRBD1 or TRBD2 may supply D (5 bases each). Germline-derived CDR1 and CDR2 are SGHRS and YFSETQ. CDR3 length: 15 residues. Trimming removed 0 bases from V and 4 bases from J, with 14 bases in between. CDR3 bases: TGCGCCAGCAGCTTGGGAGGGGACCCCAGATACGAGCAGTACTTC. Translating gives CASSLGGDPRYEQYF.

This clone was recorded once. The rearrangement links TRBV7-6 to TRBJ1-3; D uncertain. This CDR3 has 14 residues. Deletions cut 5 bases from V and 0 bases from J, with 8 bases between. Germline loops: CDR1 SGHVS, CDR2 FNYEAQ. Here the CDR3 DNA reads TGTGCCAGCAGCGGACGAAACTCTGGAAACACCATATATTTT. Translated, it gives CASSGRNSGNTIYF.

V usage is TRBV11-2 and J usage is TRBJ1-3, with no clear D. V dropped 2 bases and J dropped 0 bases, with 17 bases sitting between them. CDR3 length equals 18 residues. Germline loops: CDR1 SGHAT, CDR2 FQNNGV. CDR3 sequence: CASSLPPGSRHSGNTIYF. As DNA, the CDR3 is TGTGCCAGCAGCTTACCCCCCGGGAGCCGCCACTCTGGAAACACCATATATTTT.

The V gene is TRBV4-2, the J gene TRBJ2-7, with 9 bases lining up with TRBD2. V gave up 0 bases and J gave up 6 bases; unmatched junction bases: 9. Germline-derived CDR1 and CDR2 are LGHNA and YNFKEQ. CDR3 length equals 16 residues. This chain's CDR3 is CASSQDSGGTPGEQYF. CDR3 nucleotide sequence: TGTGCCAGCAGCCAAGACAGCGGGGGGACCCCTGGCGAGCAGTACTTC.